This T cell receptor beta chain was identified during a study of blood T cell repertoires in COVID-19. As for the study in general: Donors in the United States, Italy and Spain gave samples during acute or convalescent COVID-19. PBMCs, B-cell-depleted T cells, or T cells were the source of the cDNA or gDNA that made up the material.

Original methodology: Scientists estimated how many nucleated cells there were by amplifying reference gene primers. The protocol was immunoSEQ multiplex PCR, while the TCRdb copy is restricted to in-frame clones and leaves out a portion. D and trimming were read from the DNA, whereas the V and J calls and clone size are those reported in that table. The table records under 200,000 clones, 65% to 90% of them present only once. This CDR3 spans 13 amino acids. V lost 0 bases, J lost 9 bases, and 7 bases lay in between. Looked up from germline, CDR1 is SGHNT and CDR2 is YYREEE (reference sequence). The chain combines TRBV5-4 with TRBJ1-6, with D uncertain. The source material was peripheral blood. The receptor comes from a human donor in a cohort sampled during active COVID-19. The CDR3 region is CASSLGEGSPLHF. The CDR3 nucleotides are TGTGCCAGCAGCTTGGGGGAGGGTTCACCCCTCCACTTT.